This T cell receptor beta chain was found in a study of T cells in Graves' hyperthyroidism and ophthalmopathy (dated by TCRdb to the late 2010s). Context from the whole study: Peripheral blood was sampled at the time of initial diagnosis, prior to any treatment. To identify TCR V-J signatures that set the groups apart, the researchers used a discovery cohort of 100 patients, made up of 40 to 45 with Graves' ophthalmopathy and around 58 with stable Graves' hyperthyroidism. Prospective prediction of ophthalmopathy was tested in an independent validation cohort consisting of fewer than 20 hyperthyroidism patients and around 16 patients who later progressed to ophthalmopathy. The 100 discovery patients were randomly split 7:3 into training and test sets. In addition, the study compared T-cell repertoires in thyroid tissue and in blood from several Graves' hyperthyroidism patients. Following sampling, methimazole starting at 30 mg daily was given to hyperthyroidism patients, and high-dose intravenous methylprednisolone was given to ophthalmopathy patients. According to the paper, TCR Vbeta CDR3 sequencing was carried out on 135 peripheral blood samples, which came from under 50 ophthalmopathy, roughly 75 hyperthyroidism and approximately 17 progressor patients. The investigation overall reported the following: Most expanded thyroid clonotypes (frequency above 0.001) were also found in blood, which suggests that blood repertoires may mirror thyroid immune responses. Sample size was not statistically predetermined, and investigators were not blinded to group allocation. In cross-validation, a model built on a 13 V-J signature told ophthalmopathy apart from stable hyperthyroidism with under 90% sensitivity and approximately 81% specificity, and in testing the same model reached 80%/75%. In validation, the model predicted progression to ophthalmopathy a median of roughly 6.5 months before onset, with about 64% sensitivity and roughly 77% specificity.

This clonotype appeared many times. Its cognate antigen has yet to be identified. It has no much larger one-base neighbor in the sample; base qualities were not kept. Amplification of TCR beta CDR3 regions was carried out from RNA transcripts. For the first round of RT-PCR on the TCR CDR3, the HTBI primer set was used together with the Qiagen OneStep RT-PCR kit. Libraries were constructed in a second round of multiplex PCR, after which size selection and purification were carried out. Libraries were sequenced paired-end with 100 bp reads on an Illumina HiSeq2000. In the authors' own workflow: SOAPnuke was used to process the raw data, with reads discarded if the reads contained adapters or uncalled bases, had a mean Phred below 15, or lacked an exact constant-primer or identifier match. High-quality paired reads were merged with COPE v1.2.5, and unique nucleotide sequences were defined as clonotypes. MiTCR v1.1 was used to align clonotypes to the IMGT TRBV, TRBD and TRBJ reference segments. Analysis was restricted to V-J combinations with a frequency above 0.0001, which covered roughly 99% of repertoires. The TCS score was defined as the ratio of F50 (clonal expansion) to E x V (chaos), calculated using BLOSUM62-based TCRdist between CDR3 peptides within each V-J. Welch's t-statistics and random forest reduced roughly 530 V-J features to roughly 13, which were used in a naive Bayes classifier (R e1071). TCRdb cleaned the public reads at Q25 with fastp, built clones with MiXCR and kept in-frame beta chains. When rows share a CDR3 protein, they turn into one entry using the most common DNA and genes. These V and J calls derive from TCRdb rather than the authors' analysis. The sample table lists a few hundred thousand distinct CDR3 sequences, 22% of them with a count of one. Roughly 49% of the sample is taken by the ten largest.

The CDR3 goes from the cysteine to the phenylalanine over 14 residues. Here the CDR3 DNA is all that survives: 42 bases in frame from base 1. CDR1 MNHEY and CDR2 SMNVEV were looked up in the germline V gene (reference sequence). V sheds 4 bases and J sheds 0 bases, leaving 9 bases between their ends. In the ophthalmopathy patients, disease was moderately to severely active, with a Clinical Activity Score of 3 or more, a NOSPECS grade of 4 or more, and a duration of less than 3 months. Exclusion was applied to patients with uncontrolled infections, other autoimmune diseases, pregnancy or lactation. Clinical symptoms, serum thyroxine and TRAb, thyroid ultrasound, and orbital computed tomography formed the basis for the diagnoses. Ficoll-Paque density gradient centrifugation was used to isolate PBMCs from under 11 ml of fresh peripheral blood. Total RNA was extracted with Trizol reagent, and quality was checked on an Agilent 2100 Bioanalyzer.

Input material: blood. This TCR was recovered from a woman aged 70-85 years with Graves' ophthalmopathy. The sequence joins TRBV27 to TRBJ2-5; the D gene lacks a confident call. The CDR3 region reads CASSSAGHQETQYF. The DNA reads as follows: TGTGCCAGCAGTTCTGCAGGTCACCAAGAGACCCAGTACTTC.